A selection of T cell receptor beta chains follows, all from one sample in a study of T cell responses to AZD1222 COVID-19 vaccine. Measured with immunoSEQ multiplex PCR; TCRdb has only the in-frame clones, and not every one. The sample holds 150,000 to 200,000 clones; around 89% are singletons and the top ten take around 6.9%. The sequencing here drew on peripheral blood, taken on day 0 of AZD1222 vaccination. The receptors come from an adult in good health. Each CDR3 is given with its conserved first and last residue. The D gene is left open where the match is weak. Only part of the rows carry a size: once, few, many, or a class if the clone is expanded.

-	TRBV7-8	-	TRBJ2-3	CASSRGRTSTDTQYF	TGTGCCAGCAGCCGAGGCAGGACTAGCACAGATACGCAGTATTTT
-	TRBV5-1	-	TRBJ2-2	CASSWTVRGPNTGELFF	TGCGCCAGCAGCTGGACGGTGAGGGGTCCAAACACCGGGGAGCTGTTTTTT
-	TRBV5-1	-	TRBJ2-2	CASSPSTANTGELFF	TGCGCCAGCAGCCCGTCGACAGCAAACACCGGGGAGCTGTTTTTT
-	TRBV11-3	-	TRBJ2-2	CASSPGGRGTGELFF	TGTGCCAGCAGCCCTGGAGGGAGAGGGACCGGGGAGCTGTTTTTT
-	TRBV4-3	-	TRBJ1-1	CASSQDNGLTEAFF	TGCGCCAGCAGCCAAGATAACGGACTCACTGAAGCTTTCTTT
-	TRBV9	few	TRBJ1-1	CASSGGQIVNTEAFF	TGTGCCAGCAGCGGAGGACAGATTGTGAACACTGAAGCTTTCTTT
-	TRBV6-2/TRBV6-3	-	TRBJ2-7	CASSRGQQYEQYF	TGTGCCAGCAGCCGCGGACAGCAATACGAGCAGTACTTC
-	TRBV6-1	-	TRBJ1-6	CASSEMDNSPLHF	TGTGCCAGCAGTGAAATGGATAATTCACCCCTCCACTTT
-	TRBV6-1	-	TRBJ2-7	CASSDTGTVTDEQYF	TGTGCCAGCAGTGATACCGGGACGGTAACCGACGAGCAGTACTTC
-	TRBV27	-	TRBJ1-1	CASSLGGLNTEAFF	TGTGCCAGCAGTTTGGGGGGGCTGAACACTGAAGCTTTCTTT
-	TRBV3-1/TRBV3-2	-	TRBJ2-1	CASSQGSWGATEQFF	TGTGCCAGCAGCCAAGGATCGTGGGGGGCAACTGAGCAGTTCTTC
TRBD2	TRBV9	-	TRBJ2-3	CASSVGALQAGGPVRLRDTQYF	TGTGCCAGCAGCGTAGGAGCGCTACAAGCGGGGGGGCCAGTTCGATTAAGAGATACGCAGTATTTT
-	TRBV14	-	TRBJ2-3	CASSPKRADTQYF	TGTGCCAGCAGTCCTAAGAGGGCAGATACGCAGTATTTT
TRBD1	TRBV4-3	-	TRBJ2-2	CASSLGQGAAGELFF	TGCGCCAGCAGCCTTGGACAGGGGGCCGCCGGGGAGCTGTTTTTT
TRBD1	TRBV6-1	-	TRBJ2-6	CASSEVWGQSWGANVLTF	TGTGCCAGCAGTGAAGTTTGGGGACAGTCTTGGGGGGCCAACGTCCTGACTTTC
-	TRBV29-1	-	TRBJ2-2	CSVSANTGELFF	TGCAGCGTTTCAGCGAACACCGGGGAGCTGTTTTTT
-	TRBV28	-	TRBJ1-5	CASSLGLDYQPQHF	TGTGCCAGCTCCCTGGGACTCGACTATCAGCCCCAGCATTTT
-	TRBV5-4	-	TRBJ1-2	CASSLEPGLHHGYTF	TGTGCCAGCAGCTTGGAACCGGGACTACACCATGGCTACACCTTC
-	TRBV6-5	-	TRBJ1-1	CASSYKWGNTEAFF	TGTGCCAGCAGTTATAAATGGGGGAACACTGAAGCTTTCTTT
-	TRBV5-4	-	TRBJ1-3	CASSLQRSGTFSGNTIYF	TGTGCCAGCAGCTTACAGAGATCGGGCACCTTCTCTGGAAACACCATATATTTT
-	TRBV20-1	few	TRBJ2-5	CSAWDQETQYF	TGCAGTGCTTGGGACCAAGAGACCCAGTACTTC
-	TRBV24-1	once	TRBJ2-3	CATSDFGSTDTQYF	TGTGCCACCAGTGATTTCGGTAGCACAGATACGCAGTATTTT
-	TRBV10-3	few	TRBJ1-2	CAISDTFRDNYGYTF	TGTGCCATCAGTGATACCTTTCGGGATAACTATGGCTACACCTTC
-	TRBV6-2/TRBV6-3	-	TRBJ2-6	CASSYSIGSSGANVLTF	TGTGCCAGCAGTTACTCGATTGGAAGCTCTGGGGCCAACGTCCTGACTTTC
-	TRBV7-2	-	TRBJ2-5	CASSFLPIAGNQETQYF	TGTGCCAGCAGCTTTCTCCCCATAGCCGGGAATCAAGAGACCCAGTACTTC
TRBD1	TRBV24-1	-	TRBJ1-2	CATSETGTAAGYTF	TGTGCCACCAGTGAGACCGGGACAGCTGCTGGCTACACCTTC
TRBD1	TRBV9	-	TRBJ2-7	CASSPRGDSYEQYF	TGTGCCAGCAGCCCCAGAGGGGACAGCTACGAGCAGTACTTC
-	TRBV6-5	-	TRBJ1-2	CASRTRGGYGYTF	TGTGCCAGCAGAACCAGGGGCGGATATGGCTACACCTTC